These T cell receptor beta chains were read from a single sample in a study. Via MiXCR, TCRdb re-called the RT-PCR reads, giving one row per CDR3 protein. The sample shows fewer than 800,000 distinct CDR3 sequences, around 14% of them seen only once. Source material: memory CD4+ T cells from blood. The receptors come from a female donor in good health, serving as a healthy control. CDR3s include the opening cysteine and the closing phenylalanine or tryptophan. Fields, in order: J gene, clone size, V gene, D gene, CDR3 DNA, CDR3 protein. A D gene is named only where the DNA matches it firmly. For some rows the clone size is stated as once, few or many, or as a class when expanded; others skip it.

TRBJ1-2 NA TRBV27 TRBD1 TGTGCCAGCAGCTTAATCCCGGGTATAGGGGGCGATGGCTACACCTTC CASSLIPGIGGDGYTF
TRBJ1-1 few TRBV19 TRBD1 TGTGCCAGTAGCGAACAGGGGACTGAAGCTTTCTTT CASSEQGTEAFF
TRBJ2-5 NA TRBV29-1 NA TGCAGCGTTGAAGAGGGGGTATGGGAGACCCAGTACTTC CSVEEGVWETQYF
TRBJ1-5 NA TRBV6-2/TRBV6-3 NA TGTGCCAGCAGTTACTCCTGGCAGCCCCAGCATTTT CASSYSWQPQHF
TRBJ2-2 many TRBV7-2 NA TGTGCCAGCATCAAATCCGGGGGGCTAGCAGGCGCCGGGGAGCTGTTTTTT CASIKSGGLAGAGELFF
TRBJ1-2 few TRBV7-2 NA TGTGCCAGCAGCCCACACAGCGGGGGCGGGAGGGACTATGGCTACACCTTC CASSPHSGGGRDYGYTF
TRBJ1-5 few TRBV6-1 NA TGTGCCAGCAGGGGTTTCAGCGGGGGCAATCAGCCCCAGCATTTT CASRGFSGGNQPQHF
TRBJ1-1 once TRBV5-4 NA TGTGCCAGCAGCTTGGAACAGACCCTGAACACTGAAGCTTTCTTT CASSLEQTLNTEAFF
TRBJ1-4 NA TRBV6-5 NA TGTGCCAGCAGTTACTCGACCCGAACGGAAAAACTGTTTTTT CASSYSTRTEKLFF
TRBJ2-3 many TRBV12-3/TRBV12-4 TRBD2 TGTGCCAGCACCCTGAGCGGGAGTGGAGATACGCAGTATTTT CASTLSGSGDTQYF
TRBJ2-7 many TRBV29-1 NA TGCAGCGTTGGAGGGACCGTCGGGGAATACGAGCAGTACTTC CSVGGTVGEYEQYF
TRBJ2-7 many TRBV20-1 TRBD2 TGCAGTGCTAGACTTAGCGGGGGATCCTACGAGCAGTACTTC CSARLSGGSYEQYF
TRBJ1-3 NA TRBV7-6 NA TGTGCCAGCAGCTTAGGTGGCAGGGTCGGGTCTGGAAACACCATATATTTT CASSLGGRVGSGNTIYF
TRBJ1-2 few TRBV15 NA TGTGCCACCAGCAGAGATGTGGCGTATGGCTACACCTTC CATSRDVAYGYTF
TRBJ1-1 many TRBV12-3/TRBV12-4 NA TGTGCCAGCAGTTTTGCAGGGGATGGGAGCACTGAAGCTTTCTTT CASSFAGDGSTEAFF
TRBJ1-5 few TRBV20-1 NA TGCAGTGCTAGATCGTGGGCAGATCAGCCCCAGCATTTT CSARSWADQPQHF
TRBJ2-3 few TRBV7-2 NA TGTGCCAGCAGCCCCGGAGGGATGGCTTTCACAGATACGCAGTATTTT CASSPGGMAFTDTQYF
TRBJ2-3 NA TRBV6-5 TRBD2 TGTGCCAGCAGTTACTCGAGAGGAAACGGGGGGAGCACAGATACGCAGTATTTT CASSYSRGNGGSTDTQYF
TRBJ1-4 NA TRBV12-3/TRBV12-4 TRBD1 TGTGCCAGCACCTTAACAGGGGTGAATGAAAAACTGTTTTTT CASTLTGVNEKLFF
TRBJ1-5 many TRBV6-5 TRBD1 TGTGCCAGCAGCGACAGGGCAAACAATCAGCCCCAGCATTTT CASSDRANNQPQHF
TRBJ2-2 many TRBV12-3/TRBV12-4 NA TGTGCCAGCAATCGAGGGGGGGACACCGGGGAGCTGTTTTTT CASNRGGDTGELFF
TRBJ2-1 NA TRBV6-6 TRBD1 TGTGCCAGCACCTCAGCAGGGGGCCTTTACAATGAGCAGTTCTTC CASTSAGGLYNEQFF
TRBJ2-7 many TRBV7-2 NA TGTGCCAGCAGCTTAATGAATAGGCTTAACGAGCAGTACTTC CASSLMNRLNEQYF
TRBJ2-7 NA TRBV20-1 TRBD1 TGCAGTGCCCAAGAAAGGGGGCGTCCCTTACCCTACGAGCAGTACTTC CSAQERGRPLPYEQYF
TRBJ2-1 NA TRBV10-3 TRBD2 TGTGCCATCAGTGGCCCTAGCGGGGGAATAAACAATGAGCAGTTCTTC CAISGPSGGINNEQFF
TRBJ1-1 NA TRBV6-1 NA TGTGCCAGCACCCTAGTGCATGGTGAAGCTTTCTTT CASTLVHGEAFF
TRBJ2-1 NA TRBV20-1 TRBD1 TGCAGTGCCCTCCTCGCCGACAGGGGATCCTACAATGAGCAGTTCTTC CSALLADRGSYNEQFF
TRBJ1-5 NA TRBV6-1 NA TGTGCCAGCAGTGAAAAGGGAGGCGGTGTCAGCAATCAGCCCCAGCATTTT CASSEKGGGVSNQPQHF
TRBJ2-5 few TRBV7-3 NA TGTGCCAGCAGCCAGAGCCAGCAAGAGACCCAGTACTTC CASSQSQQETQYF
TRBJ1-1 few TRBV3-1 NA TGTGCCAGCAGGGACTACTTGAACACTGAAGCTTTCTTT CASRDYLNTEAFF
TRBJ2-7 few TRBV10-3 TRBD1 TGTGCCATCAGTGAGGTGACAGGGGTTACCGAGCAGTACTTC CAISEVTGVTEQYF
TRBJ1-4 few TRBV24-1 TRBD1 TGTGCCACCAGTGATGGGGACAGGGAAAGGTATGAAAAACTGTTTTTT CATSDGDRERYEKLFF
TRBJ2-1 many TRBV3-1 NA TGTGCCACCGCCATCAGGGCCGGTGAGCAGTTCTTC CATAIRAGEQFF
TRBJ1-1 NA TRBV7-2 NA TGTGCCAGCAGCCCCTATCTGGGTAGGTCTGAAGCTTTCTTT CASSPYLGRSEAFF
TRBJ2-7 few TRBV18 TRBD1 TGTGCCAGCTCACAACAGGGGGCGCGTGGCTCCTACGAGCAGTACTTC CASSQQGARGSYEQYF
TRBJ2-3 many TRBV20-1 NA TGCAGTGCTAAGGTCGGGGGAAGAGATACGCAGTATTTT CSAKVGGRDTQYF
TRBJ2-1 NA TRBV5-1 TRBD2 TGCGCCAGCAGAGGTACCACGGGAGGCTCCTACAATGAGCAGTTCTTC CASRGTTGGSYNEQFF
TRBJ2-7 many TRBV6-2/TRBV6-3 TRBD2 TGTGCCAGCAGTGCAAGCGGGAGGGCATCCTACGAGCAGTACTTC CASSASGRASYEQYF
TRBJ1-1 few TRBV29-1 NA TGCAGCGCAACAGGGATGACGAACACTGAAGCTTTCTTT CSATGMTNTEAFF
TRBJ2-3 NA TRBV5-4 TRBD2 TGTGCCAGCAGCTTTCCAGCGGGAGAGGTAGATACGCAGTATTTT CASSFPAGEVDTQYF
TRBJ2-3 few TRBV6-1 NA TGTGCCAGCAGGCCAGCCACAGATACGCAGTATTTT CASRPATDTQYF
TRBJ2-1 few TRBV4-1 TRBD2 TGCGCCAGCAGCCAAGACGTTCTAGCGGGAGTTATAGAGTTCTTC CASSQDVLAGVIEFF
TRBJ1-1 few TRBV6-1 NA TGTGCCAGCAGCCCCTTGGGGGACCGCACTGAAGCTTTCTTT CASSPLGDRTEAFF
TRBJ2-1 few TRBV20-1 NA TGCAGTGCTAGAGTAAACGAGTTACATCGTGAGCAGTTCTTC CSARVNELHREQFF
TRBJ1-3 NA TRBV6-6 TRBD1 TGTGCCAGCAGACGCACAGGGGTGGGAAACACCATATATTTT CASRRTGVGNTIYF
TRBJ2-7 NA TRBV7-9 TRBD2 TGTGCCAGCAGCTTAGTTATTAGCGGGGCCCCCACTCCCTCCGAGCAGTACTTC CASSLVISGAPTPSEQYF
TRBJ2-2 NA TRBV6-2/TRBV6-3 NA TGTGCCAGCAGTTACCCTTACACCGGGGAGCTGTTTTTT CASSYPYTGELFF
TRBJ1-1 NA TRBV15 NA TGTGCCACCAGTCGGGCGGTCAACACTGAAGCTTTCTTT CATSRAVNTEAFF
TRBJ2-7 many TRBV20-1 NA TGCAGCGCGGCTAGCGCGGACGGCTACGAGCAGTACTTC CSAASADGYEQYF
TRBJ2-1 NA TRBV20-1 TRBD1 TGCAGTGCTAGCCCGGGACAGGGTATTCATGAGCAGTTCTTC CSASPGQGIHEQFF
TRBJ2-5 NA TRBV5-5 TRBD2 TGTGCCAGCAGCTTGGTTCCGCGGGGGGGCGGAGAGACCCAGTACTTC CASSLVPRGGGETQYF
TRBJ1-3 few TRBV6-1 NA TGTGCCAGCAGTGAAGAGGGGCTCGGAAACACCATATATTTT CASSEEGLGNTIYF
TRBJ2-1 NA TRBV6-2/TRBV6-3 NA TGTGCCAGCAGGCGCGACTCGCCATCCAACAATGAGCAGTTCTTC CASRRDSPSNNEQFF
TRBJ2-3 few TRBV27 NA TGTGCCAGCAGTTTAGTAGCTACAGATACGCAGTATTTT CASSLVATDTQYF